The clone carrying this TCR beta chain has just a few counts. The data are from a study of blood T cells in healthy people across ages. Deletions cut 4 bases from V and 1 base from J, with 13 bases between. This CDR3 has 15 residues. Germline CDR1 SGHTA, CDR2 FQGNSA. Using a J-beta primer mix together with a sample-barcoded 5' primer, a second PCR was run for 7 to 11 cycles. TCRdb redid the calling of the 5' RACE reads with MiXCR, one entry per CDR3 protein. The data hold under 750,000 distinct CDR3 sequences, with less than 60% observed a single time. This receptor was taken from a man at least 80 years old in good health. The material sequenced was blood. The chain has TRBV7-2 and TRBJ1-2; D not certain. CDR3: CASSYSGRNNYGYTF. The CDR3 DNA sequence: TGTGCCAGCAGCTATAGCGGTCGGAATAACTATGGCTACACCTTC.